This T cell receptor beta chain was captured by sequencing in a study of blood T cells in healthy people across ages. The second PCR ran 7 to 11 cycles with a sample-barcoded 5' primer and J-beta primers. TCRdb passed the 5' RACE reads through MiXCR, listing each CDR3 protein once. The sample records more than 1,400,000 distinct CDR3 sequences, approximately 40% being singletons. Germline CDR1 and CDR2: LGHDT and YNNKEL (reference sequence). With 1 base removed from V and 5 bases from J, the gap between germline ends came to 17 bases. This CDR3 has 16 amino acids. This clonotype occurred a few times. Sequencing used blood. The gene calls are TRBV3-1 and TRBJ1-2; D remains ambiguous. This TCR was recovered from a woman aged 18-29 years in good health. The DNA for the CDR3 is TGTGCCAGCAGCCAAGGTTTCTGGGGAGGATCTTATGGCTACACCTTC. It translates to CASSQGFWGGSYGYTF.